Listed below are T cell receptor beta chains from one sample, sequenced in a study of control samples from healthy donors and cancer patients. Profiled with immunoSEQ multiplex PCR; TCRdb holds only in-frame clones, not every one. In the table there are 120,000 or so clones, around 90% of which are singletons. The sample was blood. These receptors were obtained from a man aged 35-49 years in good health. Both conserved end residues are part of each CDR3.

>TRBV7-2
CASSLVRGGLQETQYF
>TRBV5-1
CASSLEAGYTEAFF
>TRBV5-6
CASSYQTGYTF
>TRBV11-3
CASSLAVDSPLHF
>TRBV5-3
CARSPTGQGADTGELFF
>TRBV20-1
CSASRRAPRAQHF
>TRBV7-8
CASSLGTGAVNTGELFF
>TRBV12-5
CASGLLGGDEAFF
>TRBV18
CASSWDARNYGYTF
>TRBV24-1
CATSGTGPSSYNEQFF